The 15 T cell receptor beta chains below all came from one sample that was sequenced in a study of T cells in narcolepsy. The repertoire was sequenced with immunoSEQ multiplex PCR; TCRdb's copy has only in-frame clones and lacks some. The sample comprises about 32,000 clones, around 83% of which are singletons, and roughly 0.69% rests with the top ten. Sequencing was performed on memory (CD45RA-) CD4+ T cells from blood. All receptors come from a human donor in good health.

DNA of the CDR3: TGTGCCAGCAGCTTCGGGGCCCTTTTTTACACTGAAGCTTTCTTT. This encodes CASSFGALFYTEAFF. This sequence joins TRBV5-8 and TRBJ1-1, with D perhaps matching TRBD1 (5 bases). The CDR3 totals 15 residues. Germline CDR1 is SGHTS and CDR2 is YDEGEE. V lost 2 bases, J lost 3 bases, and 14 bases lay in between.

Written as DNA, the CDR3 is TGTGCCAGCAGCTTGGGCTGGGAAGCTTTCTTT. Its protein product is CASSLGWEAFF. This sequence joins TRBV5-4 and TRBJ1-1; D not resolved. The CDR3 loop spans 11 amino acids. Trimming stripped 0 bases from V and 8 bases from J, with 5 bases between. Per germline, CDR1 SGHNT and CDR2 YYREEE (reference sequence).

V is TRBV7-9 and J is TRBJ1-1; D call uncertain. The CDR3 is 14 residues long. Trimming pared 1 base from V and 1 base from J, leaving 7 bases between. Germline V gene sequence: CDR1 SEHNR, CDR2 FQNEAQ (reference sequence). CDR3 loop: CASSLVSGNTEAFF. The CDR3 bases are TGTGCCAGCAGCTTAGTGTCAGGGAACACTGAAGCTTTCTTT.

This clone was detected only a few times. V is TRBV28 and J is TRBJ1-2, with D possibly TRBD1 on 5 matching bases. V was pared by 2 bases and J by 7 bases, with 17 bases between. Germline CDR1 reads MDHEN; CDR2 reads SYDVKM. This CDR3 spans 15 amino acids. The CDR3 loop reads CASSLRGPPGGGYTF. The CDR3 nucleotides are TGTGCCAGCAGTTTACGAGGACCCCCGGGGGGTGGCTACACCTTC.

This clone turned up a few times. CDR3 DNA: TGTGCCACGATGGACAGGGTGTACGGAAACACCATATATTTT. Translation: CATMDRVYGNTIYF. The chain carries TRBV6-1 and TRBJ1-3; 8 bases align to TRBD1. The germline V gene has CDR1 MNHNS and CDR2 SASEGT. This CDR3 comprises 14 residues. V dropped 10 bases and J dropped 4; count of bases not matched to a gene: 9.

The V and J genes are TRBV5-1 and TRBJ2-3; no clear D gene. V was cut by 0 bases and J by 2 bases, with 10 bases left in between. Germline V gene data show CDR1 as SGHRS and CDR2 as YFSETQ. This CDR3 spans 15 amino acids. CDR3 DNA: TGCGCCAGCAGCTTGGACATCTTTAACACAGATACGCAGTATTTT. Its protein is CASSLDIFNTDTQYF.

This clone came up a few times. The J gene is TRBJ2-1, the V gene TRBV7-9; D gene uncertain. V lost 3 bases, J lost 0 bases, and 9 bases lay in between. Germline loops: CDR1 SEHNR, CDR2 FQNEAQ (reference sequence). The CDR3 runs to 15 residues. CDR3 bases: TGTGCCAGCAGCTTTATCCAGGCCTCCTACAATGAGCAGTTCTTC. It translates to CASSFIQASYNEQFF.

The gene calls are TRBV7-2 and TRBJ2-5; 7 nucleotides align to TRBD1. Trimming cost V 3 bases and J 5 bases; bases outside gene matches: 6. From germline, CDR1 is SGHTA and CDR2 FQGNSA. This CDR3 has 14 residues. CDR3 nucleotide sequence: TGTGCCAGCAGCTTTAACAGGGGCGGGGAGACCCAGTACTTC. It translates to CASSFNRGGETQYF. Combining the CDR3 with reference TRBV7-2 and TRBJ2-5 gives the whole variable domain GAGVSQSPSNKVTEKGKDVELRCDPISGHTALYWYRQSLGQGLEFLIYFQGNSAPDKSGLPSDRFSAERTGGSVSTLTIQRTQQEDSAVYLCASSFNRGGETQYFGPGTRLLVL.

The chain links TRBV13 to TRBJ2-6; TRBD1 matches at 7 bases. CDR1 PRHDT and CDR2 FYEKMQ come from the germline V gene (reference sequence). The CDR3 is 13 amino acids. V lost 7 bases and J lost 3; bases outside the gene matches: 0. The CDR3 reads CASTGGGANVLTF. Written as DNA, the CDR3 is TGTGCCAGCACAGGGGGTGGGGCCAACGTCCTGACTTTC.

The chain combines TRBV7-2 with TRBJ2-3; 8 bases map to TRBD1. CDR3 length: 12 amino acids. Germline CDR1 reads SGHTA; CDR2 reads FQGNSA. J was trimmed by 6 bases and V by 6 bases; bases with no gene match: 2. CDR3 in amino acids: CASSRQGDTQYF. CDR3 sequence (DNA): TGTGCCAGCAGTCGACAGGGGGATACGCAGTATTTT.

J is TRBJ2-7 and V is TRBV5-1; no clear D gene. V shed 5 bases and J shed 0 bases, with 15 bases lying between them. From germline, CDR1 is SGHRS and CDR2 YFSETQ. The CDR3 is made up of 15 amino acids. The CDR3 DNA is TGCGCCAGCAGTATGAGAACGGGTACCTCCTACGAGCAGTACTTC. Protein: CASSMRTGTSYEQYF.

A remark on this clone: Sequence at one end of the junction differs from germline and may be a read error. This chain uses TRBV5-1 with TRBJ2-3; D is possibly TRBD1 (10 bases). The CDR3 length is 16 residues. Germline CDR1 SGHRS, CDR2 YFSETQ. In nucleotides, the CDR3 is TGCGCCCGCAGCGGGGGGACAGGGGTCGAAACAGATACGCAGTATTTT. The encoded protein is CARSGGTGVETDTQYF.

CDR3 DNA: TGTGCCAGCAGCTTTCAGGGGGCAAACTATGGCTACACCTTC. Encoded protein: CASSFQGANYGYTF. J is TRBJ1-2 and V is TRBV5-6; 8 nucleotides line up with TRBD1. Trimming took 2 bases from V and 2 from J; bases not matched to a gene: 2. This CDR3 contains 14 residues. Germline assignment: CDR1 SGHDT and CDR2 YYEEEE.

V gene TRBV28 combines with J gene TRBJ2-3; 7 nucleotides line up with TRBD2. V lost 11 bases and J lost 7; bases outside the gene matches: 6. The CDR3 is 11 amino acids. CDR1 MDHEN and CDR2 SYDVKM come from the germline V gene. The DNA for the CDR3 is TGTGCCCTTAGGGAGGGAAATACGCAGTATTTT. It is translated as CALREGNTQYF.

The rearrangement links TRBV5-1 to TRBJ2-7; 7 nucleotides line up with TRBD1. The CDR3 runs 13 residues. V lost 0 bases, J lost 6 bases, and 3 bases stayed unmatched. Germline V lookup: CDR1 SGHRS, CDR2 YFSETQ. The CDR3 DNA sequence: TGCGCCAGCAGCTTGGACAGGGGACGCGAGCAGTACGTC. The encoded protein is CASSLDRGREQYV.